A single sample gave rise to the 9 T cell receptor beta chains below, sequenced in a study of response to subunit inactivated influenza vaccine. TCRdb reprocessed the RT-PCR reads via MiXCR and lists one record per CDR3 protein. This table holds 650,000 to 800,000 distinct CDR3 sequences, about a fifth found once. Sequenced material: PBMCs from blood, taken 5 to 6 days after vaccination. The receptors stem from a man in his fifties who received an inactivated influenza vaccine.

This clonotype appeared a few times. The gene calls are TRBV29-1 and TRBJ2-3, with 8 nucleotides matching TRBD2. The germline CDR1 and CDR2 sequences are SQVTM and ANQGSEA. V trimming: 7 bases; J trimming: 5 bases; junction bases outside the gene matches: 17. The CDR3 runs to 16 residues. The CDR3 region is CSAPTPTGGPRDTQYF. DNA of the CDR3: TGCAGCGCCCCAACCCCCACGGGGGGGCCGAGAGATACGCAGTATTTT.

This clonotype was picked up a small number of times. The V call is TRBV20-1, the J call TRBJ2-3, with TRBD2 matching over 10 bases. There are 14 residues in the CDR3. CDR1 and CDR2 (germline): DFQATT, SNEGSKA (reference sequence). With 6 bases clipped from V and 2 bases from J, the junction kept 5 bases outside the gene matches. CDR3 protein: CSAIGLAATDTQYF. The DNA of the CDR3 is TGCAGTGCCATCGGACTAGCGGCCACAGATACGCAGTATTTT.

The CDR3 coding sequence is TGTGCCAGCAGCTTGGAGCAGAGCGTGGCGGCCCAGCATTTT. It encodes CASSLEQSVAAQHF. This chain joins TRBV7-2 and TRBJ1-5; D remains unclear. Trimming left V 3 bases short and J 11 bases short, with 17 bases between. CDR3 length: 14 amino acids. Germline V gene data show CDR1 as SGHTA and CDR2 as FQGNSA.

This clonotype has a handful of counts. The genes are TRBV29-1 and TRBJ2-4; D gene unclear. The germline V gene has CDR1 SQVTM and CDR2 ANQGSEA. V was cut by 6 bases and J by 1 base, with 10 bases left in between. The CDR3 is made up of 13 amino acids. The CDR3 DNA is TGCAGCGTGAGGATGAGGGCCAAAAACATTCAGTACTTC. It yields the protein CSVRMRAKNIQYF.

This clonotype was recorded a few times. V is TRBV20-1 and J is TRBJ1-2; D is undetermined. Germline assignment: CDR1 DFQATT and CDR2 SNEGSKA (reference sequence). This CDR3 contains 16 residues. V lost 0 bases, J lost 1 base, and 15 bases lay in between. CDR3 sequence: CSARDPRKTLNYGYTF. In nucleotides, the CDR3 is TGCAGTGCTAGAGATCCCCGGAAAACCCTTAACTATGGCTACACCTTC.

The chain has TRBV20-1 and TRBJ2-5; D remains ambiguous. V was shortened by 5 bases and J by 4 bases, with 11 bases between the two germline ends. The CDR3 runs 12 residues. Germline V gene lookup returns CDR1 DFQATT and CDR2 SNEGSKA (reference sequence). This CDR3 reads CSALRVGETQYF. CDR3 DNA: TGCAGTGCTCTCCGGGTAGGAGAGACCCAGTACTTC.

In this sample, this clonotype turned up a few times. The V call is TRBV6-2 or TRBV6-3, the J call TRBJ2-3; D perhaps matches TRBD2 (5 bases). CDR1 MNHEY and CDR2 SVGEGT come from the germline V gene. Trimming pared 4 bases from V and 6 bases from J, leaving 17 bases between. This CDR3 region has 15 residues. The CDR3 DNA follows: TGTGCCAGCAGTTCACAGCGGCCCCCTATGGATACGCAGTATTTT. It yields the protein CASSSQRPPMDTQYF.

The table lists this clonotype with a few counts. The V and J genes are TRBV9 and TRBJ2-5; 8 bases line up with TRBD1. The length of the CDR3 is 15 residues. The germline CDR1 and CDR2 sequences are SGDLS and YYNGEE. V was clipped by 4 bases and J by 1 base; unmatched bases: 6. The CDR3 here is CASSRSTGGQETQYF. In DNA, the CDR3 is TGTGCCAGCAGCCGTTCTACAGGGGGCCAAGAGACCCAGTACTTC.

This clonotype was detected ten times or more. The V call is TRBV20-1, the J call TRBJ2-5, with D possibly TRBD2 on 5 matching bases. V lost 6 bases, J lost 2 bases, and 16 bases lay in between. The CDR3 is 14 amino acids. Germline assignment: CDR1 DFQATT and CDR2 SNEGSKA (reference sequence). The CDR3 nucleotides read TGCAGTGCGAGGGAACTAGTTCAACAAGAGACCCAGTACTTC. This sequence encodes CSARELVQQETQYF.